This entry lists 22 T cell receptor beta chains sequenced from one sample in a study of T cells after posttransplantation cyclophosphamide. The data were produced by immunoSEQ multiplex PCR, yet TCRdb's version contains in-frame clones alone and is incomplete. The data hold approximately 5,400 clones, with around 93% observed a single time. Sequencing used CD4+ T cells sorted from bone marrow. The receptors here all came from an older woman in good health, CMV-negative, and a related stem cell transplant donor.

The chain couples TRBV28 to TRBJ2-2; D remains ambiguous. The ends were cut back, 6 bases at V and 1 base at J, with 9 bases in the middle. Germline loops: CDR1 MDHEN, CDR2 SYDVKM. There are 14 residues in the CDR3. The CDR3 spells CASSTTGNTGELFF. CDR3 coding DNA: TGTGCCAGCAGCACTACGGGGAACACCGGGGAGCTGTTTTTT.

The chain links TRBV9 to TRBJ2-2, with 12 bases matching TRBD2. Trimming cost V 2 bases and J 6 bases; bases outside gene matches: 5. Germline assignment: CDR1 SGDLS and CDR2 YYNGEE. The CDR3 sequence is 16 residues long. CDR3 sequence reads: CASSVLAGGNAGELFF. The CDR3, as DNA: TGTGCCAGCAGCGTCCTAGCGGGAGGGAATGCCGGGGAGCTGTTTTTT.

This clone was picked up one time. In DNA form, the CDR3 reads TGCAGCTCCACGACAGGCGAGACCCAGTACTTC. This sequence encodes CSSTTGETQYF. The chain joins TRBV29-1 to TRBJ2-5, with D perhaps matching TRBD1 (6 bases). This CDR3 region has 11 residues. Germline CDR1 and CDR2: SQVTM and ANQGSEA. The V end lost 8 bases, the J end lost 5 bases, and 12 bases lay between the germline ends. Full variable domain (outside the CDR3, taken from reference TRBV29-1 and TRBJ2-5): SAVISQKPSRDICQRGTSLTIQCQVDSQVTMMFWYRQQPGQSLTLIATANQGSEATYESGFVIDKFPISRPNLTFSTLTVSNMSPEDSSIYLCSSTTGETQYFGPGTRLLVL.

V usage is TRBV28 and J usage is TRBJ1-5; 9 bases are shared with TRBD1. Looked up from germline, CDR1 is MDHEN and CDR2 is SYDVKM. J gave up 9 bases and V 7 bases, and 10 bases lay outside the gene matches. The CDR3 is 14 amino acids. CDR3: CASIPGQGSGPQHF. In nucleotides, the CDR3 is TGTGCCAGCATTCCGGGACAGGGAAGCGGGCCCCAGCATTTT.

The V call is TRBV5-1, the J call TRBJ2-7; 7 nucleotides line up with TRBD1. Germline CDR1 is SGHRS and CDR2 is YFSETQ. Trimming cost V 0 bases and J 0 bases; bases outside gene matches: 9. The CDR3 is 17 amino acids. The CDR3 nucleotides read TGCGCCAGCAGCTTGGCCCGATACTGGGACAGCTCCTACGAGCAGTACTTC. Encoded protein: CASSLARYWDSSYEQYF.

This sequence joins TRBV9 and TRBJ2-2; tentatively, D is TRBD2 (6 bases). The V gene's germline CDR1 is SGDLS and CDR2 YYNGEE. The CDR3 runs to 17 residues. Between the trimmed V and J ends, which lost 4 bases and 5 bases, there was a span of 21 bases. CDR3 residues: CASSPFFGGPETGELFF. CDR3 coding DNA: TGTGCCAGCAGCCCCTTTTTTGGAGGGCCCGAGACCGGGGAGCTGTTTTTT.

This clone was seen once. CDR3 region: CASSLGQPLAQHF. The CDR3 DNA follows: TGTGCCAGCAGTTTAGGGCAGCCTCTGGCCCAGCATTTT. The chain has TRBV28 and TRBJ1-5; D remains unclear. CDR1 MDHEN and CDR2 SYDVKM come from the germline V gene. This CDR3 comprises 13 residues. With 2 bases removed from V and 11 bases from J, the gap between germline ends came to 13 bases.

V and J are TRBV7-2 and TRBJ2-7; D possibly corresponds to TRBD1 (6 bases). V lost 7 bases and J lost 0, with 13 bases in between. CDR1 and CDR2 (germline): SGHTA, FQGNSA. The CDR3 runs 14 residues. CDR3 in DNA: TGTGCCAGCATCAAAGGGGGTAGCTCCTACGAGCAGTACTTC. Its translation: CASIKGGSSYEQYF.

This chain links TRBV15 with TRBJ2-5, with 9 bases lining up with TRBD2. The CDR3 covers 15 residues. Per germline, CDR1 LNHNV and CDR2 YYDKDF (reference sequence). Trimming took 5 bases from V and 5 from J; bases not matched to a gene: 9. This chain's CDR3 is CATSSSTAGGETQYF. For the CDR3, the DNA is TGTGCCACCAGCTCGAGTACGGCGGGGGGGGAGACCCAGTACTTC.

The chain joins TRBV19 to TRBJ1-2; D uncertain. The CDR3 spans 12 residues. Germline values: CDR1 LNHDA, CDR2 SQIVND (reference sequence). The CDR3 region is CVTQDTYYGYTF. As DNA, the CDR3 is TGTGTAACTCAAGACACCTACTATGGCTACACCTTC.

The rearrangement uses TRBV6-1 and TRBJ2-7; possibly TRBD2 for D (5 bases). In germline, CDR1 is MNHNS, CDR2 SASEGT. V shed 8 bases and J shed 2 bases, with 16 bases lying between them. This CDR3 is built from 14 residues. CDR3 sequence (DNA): TGTGCCAGCTGCCCGCGCGGGTTTACCTACGAGCAGTACTTC. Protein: CASCPRGFTYEQYF.

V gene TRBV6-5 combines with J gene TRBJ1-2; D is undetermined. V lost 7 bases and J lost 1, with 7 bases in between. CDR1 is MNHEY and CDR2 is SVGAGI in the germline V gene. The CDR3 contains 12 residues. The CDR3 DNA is TGTGCCAGCAAAGGGAGTAACTATGGCTACACCTTC. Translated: CASKGSNYGYTF.

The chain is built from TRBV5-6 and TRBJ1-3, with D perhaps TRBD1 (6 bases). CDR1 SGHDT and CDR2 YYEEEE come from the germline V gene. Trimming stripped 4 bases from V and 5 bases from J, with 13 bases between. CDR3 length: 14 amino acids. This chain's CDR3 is CASSGDTSRNTIYF. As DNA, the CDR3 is TGTGCCAGCAGCGGGGACACAAGTCGAAACACCATATATTTT.

The CDR3 reads CASSPRSSYNSPLHF. CDR3 coding DNA: TGTGCCAGCAGCCCCCGGAGCTCCTATAATTCACCCCTCCACTTT. This sequence joins TRBV5-4 and TRBJ1-6; D is unresolved. Deletions cut 4 bases from V and 0 bases from J, with 8 bases between. CDR3 length: 15 amino acids. Germline lookup yields CDR1 SGHNT and CDR2 YYREEE (reference sequence).

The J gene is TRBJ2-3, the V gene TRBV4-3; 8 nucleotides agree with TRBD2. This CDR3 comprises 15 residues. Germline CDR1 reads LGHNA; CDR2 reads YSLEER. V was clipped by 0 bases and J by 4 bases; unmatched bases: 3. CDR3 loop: CASSQDTAGADTQYF. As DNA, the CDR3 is TGCGCCAGCAGCCAAGATACAGCGGGGGCAGATACGCAGTATTTT.

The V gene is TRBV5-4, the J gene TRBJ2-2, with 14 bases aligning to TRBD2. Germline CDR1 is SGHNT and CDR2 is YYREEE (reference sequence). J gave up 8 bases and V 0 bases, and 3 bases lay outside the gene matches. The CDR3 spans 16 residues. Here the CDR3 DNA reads TGTGCCAGCAGCTTGGGGACTAGCGGGAGGAATGGGGAGCTGTTTTTT. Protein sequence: CASSLGTSGRNGELFF.

The CDR3 reads CASSWTGGSVHETQYF. Written as DNA, the CDR3 is TGCGCCAGCAGCTGGACAGGGGGCTCGGTTCATGAGACCCAGTACTTC. The V gene is TRBV5-1, the J gene TRBJ2-5, with 11 bases matching TRBD1. Losses at the gene ends were 3 bases for V and 5 bases for J; bases not matched to a gene: 9. Looked up from germline, CDR1 is SGHRS and CDR2 is YFSETQ. The CDR3 has 16 amino acids.

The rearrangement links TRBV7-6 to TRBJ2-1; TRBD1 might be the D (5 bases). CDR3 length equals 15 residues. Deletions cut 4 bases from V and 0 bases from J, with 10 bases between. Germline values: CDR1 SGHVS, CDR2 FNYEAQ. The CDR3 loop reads CASSSEGDSYNEQFF. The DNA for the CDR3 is TGTGCCAGCAGCTCGGAAGGGGACTCCTACAATGAGCAGTTCTTC.

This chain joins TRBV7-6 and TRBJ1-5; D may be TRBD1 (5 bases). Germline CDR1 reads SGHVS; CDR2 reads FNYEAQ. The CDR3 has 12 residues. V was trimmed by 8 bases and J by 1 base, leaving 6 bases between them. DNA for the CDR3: TGTGCCAGCGGGGGGAGCAATCAGCCCCAGCATTTT. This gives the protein CASGGSNQPQHF.

CDR3 sequence reads: CASSLRGSNQPQHF. The CDR3, as DNA: TGTGCCAGCAGCTTACGCGGTAGCAATCAGCCCCAGCATTTT. J is TRBJ1-5 and V is TRBV7-8; D is undetermined. CDR3 length: 14 residues. Per the germline V gene, CDR1 is SGHVS and CDR2 is FQNEAQ. Between the trimmed V and J ends, which lost 2 bases and 0 bases, there was a span of 5 bases. Filled out from reference TRBV7-8 and TRBJ1-5, the complete variable domain reads GAGVSQSPRYKVAKRGQDVALRCDPISGHVSLFWYQQALGQGPEFLTYFQNEAQLDKSGLPSDRFFAERPEGSVSTLKIQRTQQEDSAVYLCASSLRGSNQPQHFGDGTRLSIL.

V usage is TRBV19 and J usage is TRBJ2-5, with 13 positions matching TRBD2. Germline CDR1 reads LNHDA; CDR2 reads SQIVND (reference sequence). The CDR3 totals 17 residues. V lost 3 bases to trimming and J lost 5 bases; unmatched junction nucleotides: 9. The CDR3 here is CASSILGLAGVDETQYF. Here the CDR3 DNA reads TGTGCCAGTAGTATCCTCGGACTAGCGGGAGTCGACGAGACCCAGTACTTC.

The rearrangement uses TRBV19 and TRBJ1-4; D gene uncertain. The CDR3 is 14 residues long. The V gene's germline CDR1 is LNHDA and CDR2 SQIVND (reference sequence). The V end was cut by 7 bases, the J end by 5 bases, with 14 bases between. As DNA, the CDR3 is TGTGCCAGTACCCGATGGGCCAGGAATGAAAAACTGTTTTTT. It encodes CASTRWARNEKLFF.